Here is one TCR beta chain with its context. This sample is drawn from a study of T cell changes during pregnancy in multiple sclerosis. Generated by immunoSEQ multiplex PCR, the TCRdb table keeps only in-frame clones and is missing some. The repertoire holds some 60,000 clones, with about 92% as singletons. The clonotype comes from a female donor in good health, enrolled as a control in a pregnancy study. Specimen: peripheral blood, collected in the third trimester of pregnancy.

The CDR3 spells CASSLREGSGNTIYF. CDR3 nucleotides: TGTGCCAGCAGTCTCAGGGAAGGCTCTGGAAACACCATATATTTT. The chain has TRBV27 and TRBJ1-3, with a possible D match to TRBD1 (5 bases). CDR1 and CDR2 (germline): MNHEY, SMNVEV (reference sequence). The germline V and J ends were trimmed by 5 bases and 0 bases, with 11 bases remaining between them. The CDR3 has 15 residues.